Shown below are 13 T cell receptor beta chains from a single sample sequenced in a study of cytomegalovirus exposure and HLA in healthy donors. PCR employed 60 Vbeta and 13 Jbeta primers. Only in-frame clones appear in the TCRdb table, and some are missing; sequencing was by immunoSEQ multiplex PCR. The sample has some 120,000 clones, and its top ten clones hold 3.7%. The sample consisted of PBMCs. The receptors shown here come from a man aged 25-45 years in good health and CMV-seronegative.

The CDR3 loop reads CASSRPGAGASQGQFF. CDR3 sequence (DNA): TGTGCCAGCAGCCGACCCGGGGCGGGGGCCTCCCAAGGGCAGTTCTTC. The chain uses TRBV7-8 and TRBJ2-1; D perhaps matches TRBD2 (7 bases). The germline gives CDR1 SGHVS, CDR2 FQNEAQ. The CDR3 loop spans 16 amino acids. V gave up 5 bases and J gave up 12 bases, with 26 bases separating them.

The J gene is TRBJ2-7, the V gene TRBV28, with 10 bases identical to TRBD1. Losses at the gene ends were 7 bases for V and 5 bases for J; bases not matched to a gene: 11. This CDR3 is 15 amino acids long. Germline V CDR1 and CDR2: MDHEN, SYDVKM. CDR3: CASTSIRDRGDEQYF. CDR3 coding DNA: TGTGCCAGCACTTCCATCCGGGACAGGGGAGACGAGCAGTACTTC.

About this clone: The junction differs from germline at one of its ends, possibly a read error. This chain joins TRBV6-5 and TRBJ1-3; D gene ambiguous. This CDR3 is 15 amino acids long. CDR1 is MNHEY, CDR2 SVGAGI, per germline. CDR3 coding DNA: TGTGCCGGCAGTTACTCTCCGACCAGGGGAAACACCATATATTTT. This translates into CAGSYSPTRGNTIYF.

The rearrangement uses TRBV6-6 and TRBJ1-4, with TRBD1 matching 7 bases. The CDR3 contains 13 residues. CDR1 and CDR2 from the germline V gene are MNHNY and SVGAGI (reference sequence). V gave up 6 bases and J gave up 8 bases; unmatched junction bases: 6. The CDR3 bases are TGTGCCAGCAGGGGGGACAGTAGGGAAAAACTGTTTTTT. Its protein is CASRGDSREKLFF.

This sequence joins TRBV10-1 and TRBJ1-4, with 7 bases that match TRBD1. The CDR3 is 14 residues long. Germline assignment: CDR1 WNHNN and CDR2 SYGVQD (reference sequence). The junction had 6 bases not matched to a gene; V was cut back by 7 bases and J by 4 bases. CDR3 DNA: TGCGCCAGCACTGGGGGACAGCGTAATGAAAAACTGTTTTTT. Residues: CASTGGQRNEKLFF.

As DNA, the CDR3 is TGTGCCAGCAGTAGGCCGGGAACCGGGGCCAACGTCCTGACTTTC. Protein product: CASSRPGTGANVLTF. The J gene is TRBJ2-6, the V gene TRBV7-3; possible D gene TRBD2, 5 bases. This CDR3 spans 15 amino acids. V was clipped by 6 bases and J by 4 bases, with 13 bases between them. The germline gives CDR1 SGHTA, CDR2 FQGTGA.

CDR3 sequence: CASSQTQSSSEQFF. The DNA for the CDR3 is TGTGCCAGCAGCCAGACACAGAGTTCCAGTGAGCAGTTCTTC. This chain joins TRBV7-9 and TRBJ2-1; D gene ambiguous. The CDR3 is 14 amino acids. Trimming removed 5 bases from V and 9 bases from J, with 17 bases in between. Germline V gene sequence: CDR1 SEHNR, CDR2 FQNEAQ (reference sequence). Using reference TRBV7-9 and TRBJ2-1 for the parts outside the CDR3, the full variable domain is DTGVSQNPRHKITKRGQNVTFRCDPISEHNRLYWYRQTLGQGPEFLTYFQNEAQLEKSRLLSDRFSAERPKGSFSTLEIQRTEQGDSAMYLCASSQTQSSSEQFFGPGTRLTVL.

This chain uses TRBV5-4 with TRBJ1-1, with 8 positions matching TRBD1. The germline CDR1 and CDR2 sequences are SGHNT and YYREEE (reference sequence). Trimming at V came to 6 bases and at J to 5 bases, leaving 12 bases not matched to a gene. This CDR3 has 15 amino acids. The CDR3 protein is CASTRRTGKGTEAFF. CDR3 in DNA: TGTGCCAGCACCCGCCGGACAGGGAAGGGGACTGAAGCTTTCTTT.

The chain joins TRBV6-6 to TRBJ2-7, with TRBD1 matching over 10 bases. Germline V gene lookup returns CDR1 MNHNY and CDR2 SVGAGI (reference sequence). The CDR3 consists of 14 residues. V lost 2 bases and J lost 5; bases outside the gene matches: 3. The chain's CDR3 is CASSYGDRGHEQYF. The CDR3 DNA reads as TGTGCCAGCAGTTACGGGGACAGGGGACACGAGCAGTACTTC.

This chain uses TRBV13 with TRBJ2-4, with a possible D match to TRBD1 (5 bases). The germline CDR1 and CDR2 sequences are PRHDT and FYEKMQ (reference sequence). The CDR3 runs 13 residues. In nucleotides, the CDR3 is TGTACCACCCAGGACATAGCCAAAAACATTCAGTACTTC. Translating gives CTTQDIAKNIQYF.

The J gene is TRBJ1-2, the V gene TRBV7-6, with 9 bases fitting TRBD1. This CDR3 has 16 amino acids. Unmatched junction bases numbered 10, after V lost 1 base and J lost 7 bases. Germline loops: CDR1 SGHVS, CDR2 FNYEAQ. CDR3 in DNA: TGTGCCAGCAGCTTAGGGGTACAGGGGGCTTCAGGTGGCTACACCTTC. Translation: CASSLGVQGASGGYTF.

The chain employs TRBV6-1 and TRBJ2-7; 9 bases are a match to TRBD2. This CDR3 region has 17 residues. Trimming removed 6 bases from V and 0 bases from J; junction bases left unmatched: 12. CDR1 MNHNS and CDR2 SASEGT come from the germline V gene. DNA for the CDR3: TGTGCCAGCAGGGAACGTTCCGGGACTAGCTTCTCCTACGAGCAGTACTTC. Its protein is CASRERSGTSFSYEQYF.

V gene TRBV6-4 combines with J gene TRBJ1-1; D may be TRBD1 (5 bases). Looked up from germline, CDR1 is MRHNA and CDR2 is SNTAGT. Trimming shortened V by 6 bases and J by 3 bases, and 14 bases separated the two germline ends. This CDR3 has 14 residues. CDR3 sequence: CASRRGGLDTEAFF. In DNA, the CDR3 is TGTGCCAGCAGAAGGGGTGGTCTCGACACTGAAGCTTTCTTT.